This TCR beta chain stems from a study of cytomegalovirus exposure and HLA in healthy donors. Both 60 Vbeta primers and 13 Jbeta primers went into the PCR. Profiling relied on immunoSEQ multiplex PCR, and the TCRdb table lists in-frame clones only, not all of them. The sample includes 100,000 to 150,000 clones, roughly four fifths of them seen just once. Nominally healthy donors were sampled, though unrecorded immune exposures were likely. The J segment lost 2 bases and the V segment lost 2 bases, leaving 2 bases of the junction unmatched. CDR3 length: 15 amino acids. From germline, CDR1 is SGDLS and CDR2 YYNGEE.

This clonotype originated in a boy under 10 years old in good health and CMV-seronegative. The chain is built from TRBV9 and TRBJ2-3; TRBD2 agrees at 10 bases. The sample was PBMCs. The CDR3 bases are TGTGCCAGCAGCGTGGGACTAGCGAACACAGATACGCAGTATTTT. Protein: CASSVGLANTDTQYF.